This T cell receptor beta chain was sequenced in a study of identical twins. Among all donors, each was a healthy Caucasian. CDR3 size: 15 residues. Deletions cut 0 bases from V and 0 bases from J, with 6 bases between. Germline CDR1 is SGHKS and CDR2 is YYEKEE (reference sequence). Comment on this clonotype: Its antigen is unknown.

Unique molecular identifiers were present on the cDNA, and a universal primer site came from template switching. Using its own MiXCR run on the 5' RACE reads, TCRdb lists one record per CDR3 protein. Among 400,000 to 550,000 distinct CDR3 sequences, more than 13% were seen once, and the ten largest hold more than 0.8%. Notes on the study in general: The analysis was cross-sectional rather than longitudinal within donors.

This sample also belongs to another study, concerning yellow fever vaccine responses in identical twins.

The receptor was derived from a woman aged 18 to 35 in good health. This chain uses TRBV5-5 with TRBJ2-2; D is uncertain. The sequencing sample was made of CD4+ T cells sorted from blood. CDR3 protein: CASSLVQTNTGELFF. CDR3 DNA: TGTGCCAGCAGCTTGGTGCAAACGAACACCGGGGAGCTGTTTTTT.